The clone carrying this T cell receptor beta chain was detected many times. Its specificity is not known. The trim removed 6 bases at V and 7 bases at J, leaving 7 bases unmatched. Germline V gene sequence: CDR1 WSHSY, CDR2 SAAADI. CDR3 length equals 13 residues. These data are taken from a study of neurological immune-mediated disorders. General study points: Patients with HTLV-1-associated myelopathy had the highest level of TCR clonal expansion, whereas patients with multiple sclerosis had the lowest level, falling beneath the level found in healthy controls.

Unsorted libraries were generated from 2 million PBMCs. These cells had been stored in RNAlater at -80 C. The cDNA was produced through 5'RACE with 10-nucleotide random UMIs. TCRdb re-derived calls from the 5' RACE reads in MiXCR, one entry per CDR3 protein. Seen here are 40,000 to 50,000 distinct CDR3 sequences, less than 2% observed once, and the top ten hold roughly 2%. This sequence joins TRBV10-2 and TRBJ2-7, with 9 bases aligning to TRBD2. The TCR sequence derives from a woman between 40 and 50 years old with multiple sclerosis. The sequenced material came from PBMCs. The CDR3 sequence: CASRAAGGLEQYF. The CDR3 DNA is TGCGCCAGCAGAGCCGCGGGGGGGCTAGAGCAGTACTTC.